The 10 T cell receptor beta chains below all came from one sample that was sequenced in a study of T cell responses to AZD1222 COVID-19 vaccine. The assay was immunoSEQ multiplex PCR, and TCRdb's table has in-frame clones only and misses some. The table records 120,000 or so clones, around nine tenths of them present only once. Sequenced here: peripheral blood, sampled 28 days after the second AZD1222 dose. The receptors were sampled from an adult who received the AZD1222 COVID-19 vaccine.

V gene TRBV5-1 combines with J gene TRBJ2-7, with unresolved D. The length of the CDR3 is 11 residues. The germline V gene has CDR1 SGHRS and CDR2 YFSETQ. The V and J ends lost 1 base and 5 bases respectively, with 4 bases between them. This CDR3 reads CASSLPHEQYF. The DNA for the CDR3 is TGCGCCAGCAGCTTGCCCCACGAGCAGTACTTC.

The CDR3 DNA reads as TGTGCCAGCAGCCAGATCAGGGACACCGGGGAGCTGTTTTTT. Its protein is CASSQIRDTGELFF. The rearrangement links TRBV4-2 to TRBJ2-2, with a weak D call TRBD1 (5 bases). Germline loops: CDR1 LGHNA, CDR2 YNFKEQ. V lost 3 bases and J 3 bases, leaving 8 bases between the germline ends. The CDR3 is 14 amino acids.

V usage is TRBV29-1 and J usage is TRBJ2-5, with TRBD1 identical over 7 bases. Per germline, CDR1 SQVTM and CDR2 ANQGSEA. This CDR3 has 14 residues. V was pared by 2 bases and J by 4 bases, with 7 bases of the junction left unmatched. CDR3 DNA sequence: TGCAGCGTTGAAAAGGGGGCAGGGGGAGAGACCCAGTACTTC. Amino acids: CSVEKGAGGETQYF.

The V gene is TRBV5-1, the J gene TRBJ2-3; weak D call: TRBD2 (6 bases). V was pared by 4 bases and J by 6 bases, with 18 bases between. The germline CDR1 and CDR2 sequences are SGHRS and YFSETQ. CDR3 size: 15 residues. CDR3 residues: CASSDPRLDLDTQYF. CDR3 nucleotide sequence: TGCGCCAGCAGCGACCCGCGACTAGATCTTGATACGCAGTATTTT.

The chain uses TRBV12-5 and TRBJ2-5; D not resolved. V was pared by 3 bases and J by 2 bases, with 7 bases between. The CDR3 runs to 13 residues. In germline, CDR1 is LGHNT, CDR2 FRNRAP. The chain's CDR3 is CASGFSWQETQYF. The DNA of the CDR3 is TGTGCTAGTGGTTTTAGTTGGCAAGAGACCCAGTACTTC.

This chain connects TRBV28 to TRBJ1-1; D gene ambiguous. Germline V CDR1 and CDR2: MDHEN, SYDVKM. This CDR3 spans 15 amino acids. V was pared by 5 bases and J by 1 base, with 14 bases between. The CDR3 nucleotides read TGTGCCAGCAGTCTCCCCGGGGAATGGAACACTGAAGCTTTCTTT. This gives the protein CASSLPGEWNTEAFF.

This chain links TRBV12-3 or TRBV12-4 with TRBJ1-5, with D possibly TRBD1 on 5 matching bases. Trimming removed 3 bases at V and 5 bases at J, with 8 bases between. CDR3 length equals 13 residues. This CDR3 is CASSLTEDQPQHF. In nucleotides, the CDR3 is TGTGCCAGCAGTTTGACAGAAGATCAGCCCCAGCATTTT.

As to this clone: A read error may account for a junction end that differs from germline. V and J are TRBV7-7 and TRBJ2-3; D is undetermined. Germline CDR1 and CDR2: SSHAT and FNYEAQ (reference sequence). The CDR3 runs to 13 residues. The CDR3 region has the DNA TGTGCTAGCAGCGCTGCCGGGACAGATACGCAGTATTTT. Its protein product is CASSAAGTDTQYF.

J is TRBJ2-3 and V is TRBV6-5, with no clear D. The ends were cut back, 4 bases at V and 3 bases at J, with 11 bases in the middle. Germline CDR1 and CDR2: MNHEY and SVGAGI. The CDR3 is 14 amino acids. The CDR3 reads CASSWSFETDTQYF. In nucleotides, the CDR3 is TGTGCCAGCAGTTGGAGTTTCGAAACAGATACGCAGTATTTT.

The chain couples TRBV5-1 to TRBJ1-1, with D possibly TRBD1 on 5 matching bases. Trimming took 2 bases from V and 1 from J, leaving 15 bases between them. The CDR3 contains 16 residues. Germline V gene sequence: CDR1 SGHRS, CDR2 YFSETQ. The CDR3 DNA reads TGCGCCAGCAGCTTTCGGTGGGGCAGCTCGAACACTGAAGCTTTCTTT. Its protein is CASSFRWGSSNTEAFF.